Described below is a single T cell receptor beta chain sequence and its context. Its target antigen remains unknown. There are no base qualities to consult, and no much larger clone falls within one base. Peripheral blood CD8+ and CD4+ T cells from healthy donors, Susac syndrome patients and multiple sclerosis patients were profiled using high-throughput TCR beta sequencing. The Susac syndrome patients fulfilled recently defined diagnostic criteria for definite or probable disease. Bulk CD8+ and CD4+ T cells were purified by magnetic negative isolation, while CD8+ TEMRA cells were enriched using FACS. Blood was drawn into EDTA tubes, processed within 24 hours, and PBMCs were isolated by density gradient centrifugation. PBMCs intended for TCR sequencing were cryopreserved in liquid nitrogen and thawed later in a water bath at 37 degrees C. A purity of at least 90% was achieved for sorted or isolated CD4+, CD8+ and CD8+ TEMRA cells.

RNA was extracted with the RNeasy kit and 0.5 to 1 ug was reverse transcribed using random hexamers. The immunoSEQ multiplex PCR assay, which covers 54 Vbeta and 13 Jbeta segments, was used to amplify TCR beta CDR3 regions. To correct PCR amplification bias, a synthetic template baseline was used for both primer optimization and computational correction. The original methods were these. Reads were annotated to V, D and J genes according to IMGT and were analyzed with immunoSEQ Analyzer, with only productive sequences retained. To calculate clonality, Shannon entropy was normalized by log2 of the number of productive unique sequences and then subtracted from one. For each patient and control, public and private clones were evaluated among the 100 most prevalent clones. A clone was defined as Susac-specific if it was absent from the healthy and MS cohorts, from roughly 980 published viral clones and from other ImmuneACCESS disease sequences. Using fastp trimming at Q25 and MiXCR clonotype assembly, TCRdb reanalyzed the public sequencing data and kept in-frame beta chains. Rows with a matching CDR3 protein are joined into one entry that keeps the most common DNA and genes. None of the V and J calls come from the authors' own analysis; TCRdb made them. The sample records some 180,000 distinct CDR3 sequences, 91% of which are singletons. The ten largest clones capture about 0.1% of the sample.

The record originates from a study of CD8 T cells in Susac syndrome (dated 2019 in TCRdb). Describing the broader study: Among the Susac syndrome patients who were sequenced, clinically active disease was present in more than 5 and clinical remission was observed in roughly eight. At blood withdrawal, Susac syndrome patients were therapy-naive, treated with corticosteroids (with IVIg additionally given to some), or treated with IVIg alone. The study used repertoire sequencing to test whether antigen drove CD8+ T cell activation and differentiation in Susac syndrome.

What the work shows at the level of the full study, not this receptor alone: In the CD4+ T cell repertoire of Susac syndrome patients, clonal expansion was not detected. The study acknowledged that relatively few individuals were included in the TCR sequencing and HLA analysis.

The sequence was obtained from a human donor with Susac syndrome. The sample was CD4+ T cells from PBMCs.

The CDR3 amino acid sequence is: CASSNHRGRTEAFF. The nucleotide sequence reads TGTGCCAGTAGTAACCACCGGGGGAGGACTGAAGCTTTCTTT. The chain is made from TRBV19 and TRBJ1-1, and TRBD1 may be the D gene, going by 5 matching bases. The CDR3 numbers 14 residues from cysteine through phenylalanine. Only the CDR3 region is kept as DNA, spanning 42 bases read in frame from base 1. Cut back by 4 bases and 5 bases, the V and J ends lie 14 bases apart. Taken from the germline V gene (reference sequence), the CDR1 and CDR2 loops are LNHDA and SQIVND.